What follows are 18 T cell receptor beta chains derived from one specimen sequenced in a study of blood T cell repertoires in COVID-19 (TCRdb year 2020). The library was generated by the immunoSEQ multiplex PCR assay. Sourced from immuneACCESS, this table was stored by TCRdb with only in-frame sequences that have V and J called. A share of the clones is absent; for the studies checked, an unresolved V gene accounts for under half, and the remainder has no known explanation. Recorded for this sample are about 170,000 clones; under 80% of them occurred a single time. Clones ranked in the top ten supply around 2.9% of the sample. What was sequenced was peripheral blood. These receptors were collected from a woman aged 80 or over with acute or convalescent COVID-19.

The genes are TRBV28 and TRBJ1-3; tentative D call: TRBD1 (5 bases). Trimming removed 3 bases at V and 3 bases at J, with 6 bases between. Germline CDR1 MDHEN, CDR2 SYDVKM. The CDR3 has 13 residues. DNA of the CDR3: TGTGCCAGCAGTTTGACAGATGGAAACACCATATATTTT. This sequence encodes CASSLTDGNTIYF. The full variable domain, rest sourced from reference TRBV28 and TRBJ1-3, is DVKVTQSSRYLVKRTGEKVFLECVQDMDHENMFWYRQDPGLGLRLIYFSYDVKMKEKGDIPEGYSVSREKKERFSLILESASTNQTSMYLCASSLTDGNTIYFGEGSWLTVV.

This rearrangement joins TRBV29-1 to TRBJ2-5, with 8 nucleotides matching TRBD1. The CDR3 has 16 amino acids. V lost 2 bases and J lost 5; bases outside the gene matches: 13. The germline gives CDR1 SQVTM, CDR2 ANQGSEA. In DNA form, the CDR3 reads TGCAGCGTTGAACTGACGACAGGGGAAGTACCGGAGACCCAGTACTTC. Amino acids: CSVELTTGEVPETQYF. The full variable domain, completed using reference TRBV29-1 and TRBJ2-5, is SAVISQKPSRDICQRGTSLTIQCQVDSQVTMMFWYRQQPGQSLTLIATANQGSEATYESGFVIDKFPISRPNLTFSTLTVSNMSPEDSSIYLCSVELTTGEVPETQYFGPGTRLLVL.

The CDR3 DNA is TGTGCCAGCAGCCTCGGGCCTCCGGGACTAGCGGGAGAAGAGACCCAGTACTTC. Its translation is CASSLGPPGLAGEETQYF. The chain couples TRBV4-2 to TRBJ2-5; 14 bases align to TRBD2. Germline V CDR1 and CDR2: LGHNA, YNFKEQ. With 4 bases clipped from V and 3 bases from J, the junction kept 10 bases outside the gene matches. CDR3 size: 18 residues.

The count of this clone is one. CDR3 bases: TGTGCCACCTTTGCGGGGGGGAATTCACCCCTCCACTTT. This codes for CATFAGGNSPLHF. This rearrangement joins TRBV6-5 to TRBJ1-6; D may be TRBD1 (5 bases). The CDR3 consists of 13 residues. The germline V gene encodes CDR1 MNHEY and CDR2 SVGAGI. The V end lost 10 bases, the J end lost 7 bases, and 14 bases lay between the germline ends.

This clone has ten or more counts. The gene calls are TRBV2 and TRBJ1-1; 9 bases match TRBD1. CDR1 SNHLY and CDR2 FYNNEI come from the germline V gene. The ends lost 7 bases at V and 6 bases at J; junction bases unmatched: 9. This CDR3 spans 14 amino acids. The CDR3 loop is CASTKGQGTAEAFF. Written as DNA, the CDR3 is TGTGCCAGCACCAAAGGACAGGGGACGGCTGAAGCTTTCTTT.

The chain is built from TRBV11-2 and TRBJ1-2, with D maybe TRBD1 (6 bases). Trimming took 6 bases from V and 0 from J, leaving 20 bases between them. Germline values: CDR1 SGHAT, CDR2 FQNNGV. The CDR3 length is 17 residues. CDR3 nucleotide sequence: TGTGCCAGCAGTACCGGGACAAACTTTAATACTAACTATGGCTACACCTTC. Protein sequence: CASSTGTNFNTNYGYTF.

The chain joins TRBV3-1 (or the pseudogene TRBV3-2) to TRBJ2-1; D might be TRBD2 (6 bases). In germline, CDR1 is LGHDT, CDR2 YNNKEL (reference sequence). The germline V and J ends were trimmed by 1 base and 9 bases, with 16 bases remaining between them. The CDR3 has 15 amino acids. The CDR3 sequence: CASSQVFPSAGEQFF. The CDR3 DNA is TGTGCCAGCAGCCAAGTTTTCCCTAGCGCAGGTGAGCAGTTCTTC.

The gene calls are TRBV28 and TRBJ1-4; 10 bases map to TRBD1. Per the germline V gene, CDR1 is MDHEN and CDR2 is SYDVKM. The CDR3 extends over 18 amino acids. V lost 3 bases and J lost 3; bases outside the gene matches: 10. CDR3 nucleotides: TGTGCCAGCAGTTTTCCCGGGACAGGGGTTTCTGCTAATGAAAAACTGTTTTTT. Translated, it gives CASSFPGTGVSANEKLFF.

This clone appeared a few times. The rearrangement links TRBV10-3 to TRBJ1-6; TRBD1 agrees at 9 bases. The junction had 12 bases not matched to a gene; V was cut back by 6 bases and J by 6 bases. The CDR3 has 17 residues. Looked up from germline, CDR1 is ENHRY and CDR2 is SYGVKD. The CDR3 bases are TGTGCCATCAGCGAGACGGCCGGGACAGGGATTAATTCACCCCTCCACTTT. This encodes CAISETAGTGINSPLHF.

This chain connects TRBV9 to TRBJ2-2, with D tentatively TRBD2 (6 bases). Germline V CDR1 and CDR2: SGDLS, YYNGEE. With 0 bases removed from V and 3 bases from J, the gap between germline ends came to 12 bases. The CDR3 contains 16 residues. This CDR3 is CASSVDPAGHTGELFF. CDR3 bases: TGTGCCAGCAGCGTAGATCCAGCGGGCCACACCGGGGAGCTGTTTTTT.

The chain uses TRBV6-5 and TRBJ1-1, with a possible D match to TRBD1 (6 bases). The CDR3 is made up of 15 amino acids. V lost 6 bases and J 1 base, leaving 15 bases between the germline ends. The germline V gene has CDR1 MNHEY and CDR2 SVGAGI. Here the CDR3 DNA reads TGTGCCAGCAGGAGCGGACAGCTGGGGAACACTGAAGCTTTCTTT. Amino acid sequence: CASRSGQLGNTEAFF.

In its sample, this clone ranks as medium-sized. The gene calls are TRBV30 and TRBJ1-1; 7 bases map to TRBD1. Germline V CDR1 and CDR2: GTSNPN, SVGIG (reference sequence). The CDR3 runs 14 residues. The V and J ends lost 0 bases and 4 bases, in that order; junction bases with no gene match: 5. The CDR3 DNA sequence: TGTGCCTGGAGTGTAGAGGGGGACAGCACTGAAGCTTTCTTT. Its translation: CAWSVEGDSTEAFF.

This clone is medium-sized (0.01 to 0.1%) within its sample. This sequence joins TRBV7-3 and TRBJ2-1; D is possibly TRBD1 (5 bases). The CDR3 runs to 13 residues. Trimming took off 2 bases at V and 5 bases at J, with 7 bases between the two ends. The germline V gene encodes CDR1 SGHTA and CDR2 FQGTGA. CDR3 residues: CASSLGANNEQFF. CDR3 DNA: TGTGCCAGCAGCTTAGGGGCGAACAATGAGCAGTTCTTC. The complete variable domain, with remaining parts taken from reference TRBV7-3 and TRBJ2-1, reads GAGVSQTPSNKVTEKGKYVELRCDPISGHTALYWYRQSLGQGPEFLIYFQGTGAADDSGLPNDRFFAVRPEGSVSTLKIQRTERGDSAVYLCASSLGANNEQFFGPGTRLTVL.

V and J are TRBV29-1 and TRBJ2-5, with 8 bases identical to TRBD2. With 7 bases clipped from V and 6 bases from J, the junction kept 7 bases outside the gene matches. Germline V gene sequence: CDR1 SQVTM, CDR2 ANQGSEA. The CDR3 spans 12 residues. The CDR3 reads CSEGREGKTQYF. The DNA of the CDR3 is TGCAGCGAAGGACGGGAGGGAAAGACCCAGTACTTC.

Only a few counts were recorded for this clone. The chain is built from TRBV19 and TRBJ1-2; D possibly corresponds to TRBD1 (5 bases). The V and J ends lost 4 bases and 1 base respectively, with 19 bases between them. Germline V lookup: CDR1 LNHDA, CDR2 SQIVND (reference sequence). CDR3 size: 17 residues. The CDR3 protein is CASSTIPTDSGNYGYTF. CDR3 DNA: TGTGCCAGTAGTACAATTCCGACTGACAGTGGTAACTATGGCTACACCTTC.

This clone was picked up one time. This sequence joins TRBV9 and TRBJ2-2, with D hard to call. Germline V gives CDR1 SGDLS, CDR2 YYNGEE. Trimming shortened V by 0 bases and J by 3 bases, and 18 bases separated the two germline ends. The CDR3 is made up of 18 amino acids. The CDR3 DNA is TGTGCCAGCAGCGTAGGCCCGGGTTCCAGTTCTGACACCGGGGAGCTGTTTTTT. This codes for CASSVGPGSSSDTGELFF.

This clone was recorded only once. The chain carries TRBV28 and TRBJ1-6, with D maybe TRBD1 (5 bases). Germline V gene sequence: CDR1 MDHEN, CDR2 SYDVKM. This CDR3 has 14 amino acids. Between the trimmed V and J ends, which lost 4 bases and 11 bases, there was a span of 15 bases. The CDR3 reads CASSSGFDIPPLHF. The CDR3, as DNA: TGTGCCAGCAGTTCAGGGTTTGATATCCCACCCCTCCACTTT.

The chain uses TRBV5-1 and TRBJ1-2; 12 bases match TRBD1. Trimming took 7 bases from V and 4 from J; bases not matched to a gene: 8. The CDR3 runs to 15 residues. Germline loops: CDR1 SGHRS, CDR2 YFSETQ. In DNA form, the CDR3 reads TGCGCCAGCTACTTCGGGACAGGGGGCCTCTATGGCTACACCTTC. This gives the protein CASYFGTGGLYGYTF.